These 26 T cell receptor beta chains were all obtained from the same sample, sequenced in a study of T-cell memory formation after mild COVID-19. TCRdb analysed the 5' RACE reads with MiXCR anew, one entry per CDR3 protein. The sample contains roughly 220,000 distinct CDR3 sequences, more than 8% of which appear only once. The sample was PBMCs or a T cell subset sorted from them (not recorded which). These receptors originate from a man younger than 30 who had mild COVID-19 (a few samples of this study predate the infection). Cell type and time point are not known.

This clonotype occurred a few times. The chain carries TRBV18 and TRBJ2-5; no reliable D call. Germline V CDR1 and CDR2: KGHSH, LQKENI. This CDR3 is built from 13 residues. V dropped 4 bases and J dropped 7 bases, with 13 bases sitting between them. Here the CDR3 DNA reads TGTGCCAGCTCACGAGACGGGTCCGGGACCCAGTACTTC. Its translation: CASSRDGSGTQYF.

This chain uses TRBV5-1 with TRBJ2-7; 11 nucleotides agree with TRBD2. Trimming removed 8 bases from V and 0 bases from J; junction bases left unmatched: 7. Germline CDR1 SGHRS, CDR2 YFSETQ. This CDR3 is built from 15 residues. Here the CDR3 DNA reads TGCGCCAGTTCTAGCGGGGGGATAAGCTCCTACGAGCAGTACTTC. Amino acid sequence: CASSSGGISSYEQYF.

The CDR3 coding sequence is TGTGCCAGTAACAGCATAGGGAGGGGGACCTACGAGCAGTACTTC. Encoded protein: CASNSIGRGTYEQYF. The rearrangement links TRBV19 to TRBJ2-7; TRBD2 might be the D (7 bases). CDR1 and CDR2 (germline): LNHDA, SQIVND (reference sequence). Trimming pared 7 bases from V and 2 bases from J, leaving 18 bases between. The length of the CDR3 is 15 residues. Combining the CDR3 with reference TRBV19 and TRBJ2-7 gives the whole variable domain DGGITQSPKYLFRKEGQNVTLSCEQNLNHDAMYWYRQDPGQGLRLIYYSQIVNDFQKGDIAEGYSVSREKKESFPLTVTSAQKNPTAFYLCASNSIGRGTYEQYFGPGTRLTVT.

The CDR3 DNA reads TGTGCCAGCAGCTTAGCGCTCCAGGGGGCTAAAGACACCATATATTTT. Translating gives CASSLALQGAKDTIYF. The chain joins TRBV7-9 to TRBJ1-3, with 8 positions matching TRBD1. The CDR3 runs 16 residues. The V segment lost 0 bases and the J segment 8 bases; nucleotides outside the gene matches: 9. CDR1 and CDR2 from the germline V gene are SEHNR and FQNEAQ (reference sequence).

The genes are TRBV6-6 and TRBJ1-2; maybe TRBD1 (5 bases). Germline CDR1 reads MNHNY; CDR2 reads SVGAGI (reference sequence). The CDR3 covers 14 residues. Trimming removed 5 bases at V and 3 bases at J, with 13 bases between. This CDR3 reads CASSRRGADYGYTF. The CDR3 nucleotides read TGTGCCAGCAGTCGGAGGGGAGCGGACTATGGCTACACCTTC.

Only a few counts were recorded for this clonotype. V and J are TRBV12-3 or TRBV12-4 and TRBJ1-2; 10 nucleotides agree with TRBD1. This CDR3 spans 15 amino acids. V shed 5 bases, J shed 4 bases, and the junction held 7 bases outside the gene matches. The CDR3 DNA follows: TGTGCCAGCAGTAATCGACAGGGGGCTTTCTATGGCTACACCTTC. Protein: CASSNRQGAFYGYTF.

The chain employs TRBV7-2 and TRBJ2-5, with TRBD1 matching 7 bases. Trimming cost V 5 bases and J 5 bases; bases outside gene matches: 11. The V gene's germline CDR1 is SGHTA and CDR2 FQGNSA. The CDR3 runs 15 residues. CDR3 protein: CASSARQGESETQYF. The CDR3 DNA is TGTGCCAGCAGCGCCAGACAGGGTGAAAGTGAGACCCAGTACTTC.

This clonotype occurred a few times. This chain links TRBV5-1 with TRBJ1-1, with TRBD1 matching over 7 bases. The CDR3 extends over 14 amino acids. The trim removed 2 bases at V and 2 bases at J, leaving 3 bases unmatched. Germline-derived CDR1 and CDR2 are SGHRS and YFSETQ. CDR3 DNA: TGCGCCAGCAGCTTACAGGGGTTTAACACTGAAGCTTTCTTT. Protein product: CASSLQGFNTEAFF.

This clonotype appeared many times. The gene calls are TRBV7-2 and TRBJ2-1; 7 nucleotides match TRBD2. The germline gives CDR1 SGHTA, CDR2 FQGNSA. CDR3 length: 14 residues. Trimming took 1 base from V and 5 from J; bases not matched to a gene: 2. The CDR3 loop reads CASSLGAGDNEQFF. In nucleotides, the CDR3 is TGTGCCAGCAGCTTAGGTGCGGGGGACAATGAGCAGTTCTTC.

This clonotype was counted only a few times. This chain joins TRBV20-1 and TRBJ2-1; TRBD1 or TRBD2 may be the D gene (5 bases each). Germline values: CDR1 DFQATT, CDR2 SNEGSKA (reference sequence). The CDR3 consists of 14 residues. V lost 6 bases to trimming and J lost 9 bases, with 21 bases between them. The CDR3 DNA is TGCAGTGCGGAATCCGGGACCATACCTGGTGAGCAGTTCTTC. It specifies CSAESGTIPGEQFF.

J is TRBJ2-7 and V is TRBV7-2; 9 bases line up with TRBD1. The CDR3 loop spans 15 amino acids. J was trimmed by 2 bases and V by 1 base; bases with no gene match: 3. Germline V gene sequence: CDR1 SGHTA, CDR2 FQGNSA. The CDR3 region has the DNA TGTGCCAGCAGCTTAGGACAGGGGGGCCCCTACGAGCAGTACTTC. It specifies CASSLGQGGPYEQYF.

The V gene is TRBV7-2, the J gene TRBJ2-5; 8 nucleotides align to TRBD2. V lost 1 base, J lost 9 bases, and 1 base stayed unmatched. Germline values: CDR1 SGHTA, CDR2 FQGNSA. The CDR3 is 12 amino acids. The CDR3 DNA reads as TGTGCCAGCAGCTTAGGGACTAGCTCCCAGTACTTC. It is translated as CASSLGTSSQYF.

This clonotype came up a few times. This chain uses TRBV12-5 with TRBJ2-4; D may be TRBD1 or TRBD2 (6 bases each). This CDR3 has 13 amino acids. Germline CDR1 and CDR2: LGHNT and FRNRAP. V shed 2 bases and J shed 7 bases, with 9 bases lying between them. CDR3 protein: CASGLSGANIQYF. In DNA, the CDR3 is TGTGCTAGTGGTTTGTCGGGGGCGAACATTCAGTACTTC.

This chain uses TRBV6-2 or TRBV6-3 with TRBJ1-5; 7 bases are a match to TRBD1. V trimming: 6 bases; J trimming: 2 bases; junction bases outside the gene matches: 4. This CDR3 has 14 residues. Germline V lookup: CDR1 MNHEY, CDR2 SVGEGT. The CDR3 bases are TGTGCCAGCAGAAGACAGGGTCGCAATCAGCCCCAGCATTTT. It translates to CASRRQGRNQPQHF.

The chain employs TRBV7-3 and TRBJ2-1; D might be TRBD2 (5 bases). Germline CDR1 is SGHTA and CDR2 is FQGTGA. The CDR3 is 17 residues long. Trimming pared 2 bases from V and 0 bases from J, leaving 14 bases between. CDR3 sequence: CASSLSTGMSSYNEQFF. CDR3 nucleotides: TGTGCCAGCAGCTTATCTACGGGGATGAGCTCCTACAATGAGCAGTTCTTC.

The gene calls are TRBV6-5 and TRBJ1-5; no firm D call. Looked up from germline, CDR1 is MNHEY and CDR2 is SVGAGI. CDR3 size: 15 residues. Trimming removed 2 bases at V and 0 bases at J, with 8 bases between. CDR3: CASSYRTDSNQPQHF. The CDR3 nucleotides are TGTGCCAGCAGTTACCGGACGGATAGCAATCAGCCCCAGCATTTT.

The chain uses TRBV5-5 and TRBJ1-1; TRBD1 matches 8 bases. J lost 4 bases, V lost 3 bases, and 17 bases had no gene match. This CDR3 is built from 18 residues. CDR1 and CDR2 from the germline V gene are SGHKS and YYEKEE (reference sequence). CDR3 protein: CASSSYYPDRAWATEAFF. The CDR3 coding sequence is TGTGCCAGCAGCTCCTATTATCCGGACAGGGCCTGGGCCACTGAAGCTTTCTTT.

This clonotype has more than one count but fewer than ten. Here the CDR3 reads CASSNPGTSVYEQYF. Here the CDR3 DNA reads TGTGCCAGCAGCAACCCCGGTACTAGCGTCTACGAGCAGTACTTC. The chain couples TRBV11-2 to TRBJ2-7; TRBD2 agrees at 7 bases. The CDR3 has 15 amino acids. V dropped 5 bases and J dropped 3; count of bases not matched to a gene: 10. CDR1 and CDR2 (germline): SGHAT, FQNNGV.

This clonotype was seen repeatedly, ten times or more. The chain has TRBV12-3 or TRBV12-4 and TRBJ1-5; the D is unclear. V gave up 6 bases and J gave up 2 bases, with 11 bases separating them. The CDR3 covers 14 residues. CDR3 sequence reads: CASSPAGGNQPQHF. The DNA of the CDR3 is TGTGCCAGCAGCCCAGCCGGGGGCAATCAGCCCCAGCATTTT.

The chain recombines TRBV3-1 with TRBJ1-6, with D possibly matching TRBD1 (5 bases). V was shortened by 1 base and J by 7 bases, with 14 bases between the two germline ends. There are 16 residues in the CDR3. Germline V lookup: CDR1 LGHDT, CDR2 YNNKEL (reference sequence). The CDR3 reads CASSQGTAQVNSPLHF. The CDR3 DNA reads TGTGCCAGCAGCCAAGGAACGGCACAGGTAAATTCACCCCTCCACTTT.

The V and J genes are TRBV6-1 and TRBJ2-7; 7 bases are shared with TRBD1. J was trimmed by 2 bases and V by 6 bases; bases with no gene match: 4. The CDR3 has 13 amino acids. Germline CDR1 MNHNS, CDR2 SASEGT. The CDR3 DNA sequence: TGTGCCAGCAGCCGGGACAGTACCTACGAGCAGTACTTC. Amino acids: CASSRDSTYEQYF.

Here the CDR3 DNA reads TGTGCCAGAAGGGCAGGCTATAATTCACCCCTCCACTTT. This gives the protein CARRAGYNSPLHF. The chain uses TRBV7-2 and TRBJ1-6; D is unclear. V was cut by 9 bases and J by 3 bases, with 9 bases left in between. This CDR3 is built from 13 residues. Germline V gene sequence: CDR1 SGHTA, CDR2 FQGNSA.

This chain connects TRBV11-1 to TRBJ1-4; the D gene is possibly TRBD1 (5 bases). V was clipped by 5 bases and J by 8 bases, with 15 bases between them. CDR3 length: 14 residues. Germline CDR1 reads SGHAT; CDR2 reads FQDESV (reference sequence). DNA for the CDR3: TGTGCCAGCAGCCGAGGACAAGGAGCGGAAAAACTGTTTTTT. The encoded protein is CASSRGQGAEKLFF.

V gene TRBV29-1 combines with J gene TRBJ1-1; TRBD1 matches 7 bases. Per the germline V gene, CDR1 is SQVTM and CDR2 is ANQGSEA. V was clipped by 4 bases and J by 4 bases; unmatched bases: 9. This CDR3 comprises 14 residues. The CDR3 region has the DNA TGCAGCGTTGCCTACAAGACAGGGCTCACTGAAGCTTTCTTT. It specifies CSVAYKTGLTEAFF.

This clonotype occurred many times. V usage is TRBV5-5 and J usage is TRBJ2-3; D is undetermined. The CDR3 extends over 17 amino acids. Trimming cost V 1 base and J 0 bases, with 15 bases left between them. Germline CDR1 reads SGHKS; CDR2 reads YYEKEE (reference sequence). CDR3 sequence: CASSLRLGALSTDTQYF. CDR3 in DNA: TGTGCCAGCAGCTTGCGGCTTGGCGCCCTCAGCACAGATACGCAGTATTTT.

The chain uses TRBV3-1 and TRBJ2-7; 10 bases are a match to TRBD2. V was pared by 4 bases and J by 4 bases, with 7 bases of the junction left unmatched. Germline CDR1 reads LGHDT; CDR2 reads YNNKEL (reference sequence). This CDR3 is built from 15 residues. The CDR3 DNA reads TGTGCCAGCAGCCCCCCCAGCGGGGGGGCTTACGAGCAGTACTTC. Amino acids: CASSPPSGGAYEQYF.